Described below is a single TCR beta chain sequence and its context. What it binds is unknown. Per germline, CDR1 SGDLS and CDR2 YYNGEE. The CDR3 runs 15 residues. V gave up 3 bases and J gave up 7 bases; unmatched junction bases: 7. Profiling relied on immunoSEQ multiplex PCR, and the TCRdb table lists in-frame clones only, not all of them. Among approximately 1.4 million clones listed, around 98% were seen once. The data were obtained in a study of shared clonotypes between healthy human individuals. CD4+ cells yielded CD45RA+ naive and CD45RA-negative memory subsets. Overall study findings and caveats: Rarefaction demonstrated incomplete sorted-subset sequencing despite large depth. An anticipated effect of sequencing depth on clonotype sharing among donors was recognized.

The source material was naive CD4+ T cells sorted from blood. The subset is: CD45RA+ positively selected. This receptor was identified in a young man in good health. The chain carries TRBV9 and TRBJ2-7, with TRBD2 matching 13 bases. CDR3 bases: TGTGCCAGCAGCGCAGGACTAGCGGGAGCGGGAGAGCAGTACTTC. Translated, it gives CASSAGLAGAGEQYF.